The following is a T cell receptor beta chain sequence with its context. Together with a sample-barcoded 5' primer, a J-beta primer mix was included in a second PCR lasting about 6 to 11 cycles. TCRdb reprocessed the 5' RACE reads with MiXCR, giving one entry per CDR3 protein. Of roughly 2 million distinct CDR3 sequences listed, around half were seen once; the top ten hold approximately 2%. The people who gave samples were healthy Caucasians from Russia, aged roughly 6 to 95. The sample belongs to a study of blood T cells in healthy people across ages. V gave up 0 bases and J gave up 8 bases; unmatched junction bases: 5. Germline-derived CDR1 and CDR2 are SGHTA and FQGNSA. The CDR3 is 16 amino acids.

The rearrangement links TRBV7-2 to TRBJ1-6; 9 bases map to TRBD1. The sample consisted of blood. This sequence originates from a woman aged 40-49 years in good health. The CDR3 protein is CASSLALGTGHSPLHF. CDR3 nucleotide sequence: TGTGCCAGCAGCTTAGCGCTAGGGACAGGGCATTCACCCCTCCACTTT.